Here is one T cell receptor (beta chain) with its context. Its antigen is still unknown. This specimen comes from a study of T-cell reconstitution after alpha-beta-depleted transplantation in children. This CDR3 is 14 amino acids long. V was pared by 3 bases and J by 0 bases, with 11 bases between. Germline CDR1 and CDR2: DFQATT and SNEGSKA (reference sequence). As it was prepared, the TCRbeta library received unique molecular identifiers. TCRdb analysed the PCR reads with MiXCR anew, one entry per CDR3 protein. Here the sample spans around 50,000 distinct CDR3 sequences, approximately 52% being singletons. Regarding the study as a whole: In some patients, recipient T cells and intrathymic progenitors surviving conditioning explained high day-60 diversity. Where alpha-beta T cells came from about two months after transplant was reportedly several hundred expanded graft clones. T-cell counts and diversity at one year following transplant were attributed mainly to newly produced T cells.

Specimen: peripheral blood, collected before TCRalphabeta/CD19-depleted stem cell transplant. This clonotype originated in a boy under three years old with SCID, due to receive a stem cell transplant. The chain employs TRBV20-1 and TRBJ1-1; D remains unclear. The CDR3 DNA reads TGCAGTGCTAGCTCGTCCGGGCTGAACACTGAAGCTTTCTTT. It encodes CSASSSGLNTEAFF.